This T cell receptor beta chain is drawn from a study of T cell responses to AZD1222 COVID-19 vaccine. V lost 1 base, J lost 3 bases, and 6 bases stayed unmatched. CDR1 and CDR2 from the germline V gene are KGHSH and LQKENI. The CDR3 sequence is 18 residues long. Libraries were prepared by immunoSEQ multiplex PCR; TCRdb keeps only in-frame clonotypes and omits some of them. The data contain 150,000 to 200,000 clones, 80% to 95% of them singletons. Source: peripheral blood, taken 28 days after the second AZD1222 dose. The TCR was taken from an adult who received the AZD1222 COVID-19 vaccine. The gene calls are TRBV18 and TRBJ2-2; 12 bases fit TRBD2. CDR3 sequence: CASSPRRLAGVDTGELFF. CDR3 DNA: TGTGCCAGCTCACCACGGAGACTAGCGGGAGTAGACACCGGGGAGCTGTTTTTT.